The TCR beta chain under discussion was sequenced for a study of spatial heterogeneity in lung cancer (dated by TCRdb to about 2019). Looking at the study overall: Beta-chain transcripts were consistently detected in greater numbers than alpha-chain transcripts, which likely reflected higher beta-chain transcript abundance. At surgery, 200 or so tumor regions, approximately 64 matched nontumor lung samples and 45 to 60 PBMC samples were TCR-sequenced for both alpha and beta chains. In tumor regions, TCR transcript counts showed a strong correlation with a T cell transcriptional module score derived from matched bulk RNA-seq. Nonsynonymous mutation counts, determined by whole-exome sequencing of tumor tissue, were related to TCR repertoire features. In the raw uncorrected reads, each unique combination of TCR and UMI appeared more than ten times on average. In non-small cell lung cancer, the study made a quantitative comparison of TCR alpha and beta repertoires among multiple tumor regions, matched nontumor lung and blood.

Overall study outcomes, separate from this receptor: TCR-seq was estimated to cover only around 7.2% of tumor T cells for alpha chains and approximately 13% for beta chains. Counts of ubiquitous and regional expanded TCRs were found to correlate with counts of ubiquitous and regional nonsynonymous mutations, respectively. The tumor nonsynonymous mutation count correlated with the number of expanded alpha and beta TCRs within the tumor. Confirming at a functional level the hypothesis that regional TCRs recognize regional mutations was considered to require additional single-cell paired TCR alpha and beta sequencing.

CDR1 SNHLY and CDR2 FYNNEI were looked up in the germline V gene. V loses 6 bases at its end and J loses 0 bases; junction bases beyond the gene matches: 11. Inclusive of the bounding cysteine and phenylalanine, the CDR3 is 18 residues long. The DNA shown is the 54-base CDR3, in frame from base 1. The library was produced with 5' RACE. The data were produced on a NextSeq 500. To allow correction of PCR and sequencing errors, the TCR library protocol tagged every TCR cDNA molecule with a unique molecular identifier. The study's processing was this. TCR identification, UMI-based error correction and CDR3 extraction were all carried out with Decombinator tools. Expanded TCRs were defined as those above a frequency of 2 per 1,000, corresponding to the top 1% of the tumor frequency distribution. Expanded tumor TCRs statistically deemed absent (corrected P<0.05) from at least one tumor region were classed as regional, and all other expanded tumor TCRs were classed as ubiquitous. Renyi diversity was calculated using the R vegan package after each repertoire was subsampled 100 times to 5,000 TCRs. CDR3 similarity networks were built from amino acid triplet string-kernel similarity, with CDR3s being connected when pairwise similarity was above 0.82. Clones were called with MiXCR by TCRdb after fastp trimmed the public reads at Q25, and only in-frame beta chains were retained. CDR3 protein duplicates are merged, each entry listing the most common genes and DNA. These V and J calls derive from TCRdb rather than the authors' analysis. The sample table holds 6,000 to 7,500 distinct CDR3 sequences, of which more than 13% were seen once. The ten largest account for approximately 9.8% of the sample.

What the time point label conveys for this sample: sample taken at primary tumor resection. Samples were obtained from over 70 patients with early-stage, untreated non-small cell lung cancer from the lung TRACERx cohort. For TCR sequencing, whole RNA was extracted from tumor and nontumor lung tissue, or from cryopreserved PBMC samples, and no cell sorting was done. Patients were selected for TCR sequencing only if sufficient RNA was available from at least two tumor regions. Tumor and adjacent nontumor lung specimens were reviewed by a lung pathologist before selection. Regarding this clonotype: Its antigen is still unknown. Nothing much larger sits one base from this clone, and base qualities are not available. Found in a library prepared for alpha chains, this beta chain is an off-target read, and its abundance has little meaning.

The sequence came from a male donor with early-stage non-small cell lung cancer. This chain joins TRBV2 to TRBJ2-1; 10 bases in the middle match TRBD2. The sample consisted of lung tumor tissue, taken at surgery. The bases are TGTGCCAGCAGCGTTACTAGCGGGGACTTTAGCTCCTACAATGAGCAGTTCTTC. The encoded protein is CASSVTSGDFSSYNEQFF.